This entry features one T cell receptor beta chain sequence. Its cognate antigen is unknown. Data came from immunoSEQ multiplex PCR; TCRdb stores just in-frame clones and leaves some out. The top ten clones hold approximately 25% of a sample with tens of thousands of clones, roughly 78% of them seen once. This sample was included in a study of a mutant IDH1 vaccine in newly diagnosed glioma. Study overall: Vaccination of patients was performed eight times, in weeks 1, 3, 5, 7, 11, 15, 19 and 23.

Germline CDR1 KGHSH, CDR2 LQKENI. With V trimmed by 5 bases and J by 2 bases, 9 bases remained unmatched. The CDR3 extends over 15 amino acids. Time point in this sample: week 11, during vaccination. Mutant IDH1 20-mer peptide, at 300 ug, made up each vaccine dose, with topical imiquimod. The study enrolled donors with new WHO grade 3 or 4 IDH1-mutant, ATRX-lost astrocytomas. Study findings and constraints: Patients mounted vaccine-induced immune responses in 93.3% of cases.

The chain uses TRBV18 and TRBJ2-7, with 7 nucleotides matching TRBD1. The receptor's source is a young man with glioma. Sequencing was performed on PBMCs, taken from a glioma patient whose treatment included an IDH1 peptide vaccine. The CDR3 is CASSSQGTATYEQYF. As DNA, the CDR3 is TGTGCCAGCTCATCTCAGGGGACAGCGACCTACGAGCAGTACTTC.